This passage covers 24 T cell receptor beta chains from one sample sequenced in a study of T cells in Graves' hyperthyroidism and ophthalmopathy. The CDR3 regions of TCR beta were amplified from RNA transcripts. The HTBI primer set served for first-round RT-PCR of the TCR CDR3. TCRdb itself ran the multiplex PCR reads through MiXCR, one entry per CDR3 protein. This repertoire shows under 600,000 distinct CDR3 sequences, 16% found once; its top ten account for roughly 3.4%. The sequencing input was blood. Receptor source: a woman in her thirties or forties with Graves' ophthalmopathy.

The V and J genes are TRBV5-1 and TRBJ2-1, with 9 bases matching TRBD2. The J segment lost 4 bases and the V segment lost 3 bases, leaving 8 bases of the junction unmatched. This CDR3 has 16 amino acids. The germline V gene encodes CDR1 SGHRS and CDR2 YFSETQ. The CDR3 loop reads CASSSGLAAPYNEQFF. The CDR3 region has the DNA TGCGCCAGCAGCTCGGGACTAGCCGCACCTTACAATGAGCAGTTCTTC.

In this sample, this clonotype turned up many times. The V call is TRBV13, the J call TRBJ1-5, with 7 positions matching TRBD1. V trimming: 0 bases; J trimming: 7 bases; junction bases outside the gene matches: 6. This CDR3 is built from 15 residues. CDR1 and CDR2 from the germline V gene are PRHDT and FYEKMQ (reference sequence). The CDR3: CASSLGENRGQPQHF. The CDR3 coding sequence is TGTGCCAGCAGCTTAGGCGAAAACAGGGGACAGCCCCAGCATTTT.

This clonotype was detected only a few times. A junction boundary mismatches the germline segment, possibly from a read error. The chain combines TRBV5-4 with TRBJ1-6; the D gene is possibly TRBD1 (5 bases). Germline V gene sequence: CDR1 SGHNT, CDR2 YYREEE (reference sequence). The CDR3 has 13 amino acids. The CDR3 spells CASSLEGTSTLHF. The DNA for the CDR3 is TGTGCCAGCAGCTTGGAGGGGACTTCAACCCTCCACTTT.

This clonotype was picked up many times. CDR3 nucleotides: TGCAGCGGGCGGGACACGGCCGAAGCTTTCTTT. It codes for CSGRDTAEAFF. V gene TRBV29-1 combines with J gene TRBJ1-1; weak D call: TRBD1 (6 bases). The V gene lost 7 bases and the J gene lost 8 bases, with 14 bases spanning the gap. The CDR3 loop spans 11 amino acids. Per germline, CDR1 SQVTM and CDR2 ANQGSEA.

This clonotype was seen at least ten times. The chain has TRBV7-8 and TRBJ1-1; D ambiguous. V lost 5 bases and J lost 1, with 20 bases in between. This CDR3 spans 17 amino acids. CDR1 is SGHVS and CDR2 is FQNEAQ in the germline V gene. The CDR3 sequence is CASSPHRPANTNTEAFF. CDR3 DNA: TGTGCCAGCAGCCCCCATCGACCGGCAAACACGAACACTGAAGCTTTCTTT. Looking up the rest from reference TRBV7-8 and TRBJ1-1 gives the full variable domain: GAGVSQSPRYKVAKRGQDVALRCDPISGHVSLFWYQQALGQGPEFLTYFQNEAQLDKSGLPSDRFFAERPEGSVSTLKIQRTQQEDSAVYLCASSPHRPANTNTEAFFGQGTRLTVV.

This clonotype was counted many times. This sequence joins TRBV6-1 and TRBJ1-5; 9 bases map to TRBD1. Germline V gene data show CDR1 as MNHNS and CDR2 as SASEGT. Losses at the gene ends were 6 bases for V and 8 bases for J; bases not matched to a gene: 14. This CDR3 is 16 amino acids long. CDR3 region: CASRPNPGQGSEPQHF. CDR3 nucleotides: TGTGCCAGCAGGCCCAACCCGGGACAGGGATCGGAGCCCCAGCATTTT.

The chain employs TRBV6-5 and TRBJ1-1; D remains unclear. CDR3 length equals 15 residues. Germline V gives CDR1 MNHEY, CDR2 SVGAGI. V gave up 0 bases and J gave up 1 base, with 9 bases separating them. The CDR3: CASSYSTVQNTEAFF. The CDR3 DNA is TGTGCCAGCAGTTACTCTACGGTACAGAACACTGAAGCTTTCTTT.

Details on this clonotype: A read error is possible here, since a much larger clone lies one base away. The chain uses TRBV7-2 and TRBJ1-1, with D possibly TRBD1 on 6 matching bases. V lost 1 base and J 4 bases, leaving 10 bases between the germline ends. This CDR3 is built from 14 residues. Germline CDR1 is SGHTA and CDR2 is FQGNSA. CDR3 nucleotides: TGTGCCAGCAGCTTAGTGTGGGGGGCCACTGAAGCTTTCTTT. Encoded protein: CASSLVWGATEAFF.

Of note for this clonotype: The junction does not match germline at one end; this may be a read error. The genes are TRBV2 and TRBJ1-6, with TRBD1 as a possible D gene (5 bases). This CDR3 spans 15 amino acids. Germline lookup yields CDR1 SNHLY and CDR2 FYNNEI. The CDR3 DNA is TGTGCCGGCAGTCCAGGGAGAACCTATAATTCACCCCTCCACTTT. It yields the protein CAGSPGRTYNSPLHF.

CDR3 sequence reads: CASSLGGPKGTNGYTF. CDR3 bases: TGTGCCAGCAGCTTAGGGGGACCAAAGGGGACAAATGGCTACACCTTC. V is TRBV7-8 and J is TRBJ1-2, with a possible D match to TRBD1 (6 bases). The CDR3 length is 16 residues. The V gene lost 1 base and the J gene lost 6 bases, with 18 bases spanning the gap. Germline loops: CDR1 SGHVS, CDR2 FQNEAQ.

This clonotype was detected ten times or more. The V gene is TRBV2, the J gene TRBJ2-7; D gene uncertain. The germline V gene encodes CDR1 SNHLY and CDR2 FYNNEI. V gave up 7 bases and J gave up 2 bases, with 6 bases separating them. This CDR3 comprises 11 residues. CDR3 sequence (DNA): TGTGCCAGCACCAGGACCTACGAGCAGTACTTC. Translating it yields CASTRTYEQYF. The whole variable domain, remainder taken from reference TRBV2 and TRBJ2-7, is EPEVTQTPSHQVTQMGQEVILRCVPISNHLYFYWYRQILGQKVEFLVSFYNNEISEKSEIFDDQFSVERPDGSNFTLKIRSTKLEDSAMYFCASTRTYEQYFGPGTRLTVT.

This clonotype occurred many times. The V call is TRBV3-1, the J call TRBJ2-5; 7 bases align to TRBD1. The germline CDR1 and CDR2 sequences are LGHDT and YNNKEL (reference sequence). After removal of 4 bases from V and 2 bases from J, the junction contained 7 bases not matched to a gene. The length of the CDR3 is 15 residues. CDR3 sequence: CASSPGMDRQETQYF. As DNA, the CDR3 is TGTGCCAGCAGCCCAGGGATGGACAGGCAAGAGACCCAGTACTTC.

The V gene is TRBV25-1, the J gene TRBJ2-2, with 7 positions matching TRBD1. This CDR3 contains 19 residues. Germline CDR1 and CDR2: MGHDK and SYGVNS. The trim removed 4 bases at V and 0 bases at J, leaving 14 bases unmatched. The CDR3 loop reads CASSASGTVWNSNTGELFF. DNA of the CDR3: TGTGCCAGCAGTGCCTCCGGGACAGTTTGGAATTCGAACACCGGGGAGCTGTTTTTT.

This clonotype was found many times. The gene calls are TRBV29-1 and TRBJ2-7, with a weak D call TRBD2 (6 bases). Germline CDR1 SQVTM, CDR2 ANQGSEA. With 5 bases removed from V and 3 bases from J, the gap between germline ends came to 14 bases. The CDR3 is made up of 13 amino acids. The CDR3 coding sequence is TGCAGCGTTTCCACGGGACTGCTCTACGAGCAGTACTTC. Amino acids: CSVSTGLLYEQYF.

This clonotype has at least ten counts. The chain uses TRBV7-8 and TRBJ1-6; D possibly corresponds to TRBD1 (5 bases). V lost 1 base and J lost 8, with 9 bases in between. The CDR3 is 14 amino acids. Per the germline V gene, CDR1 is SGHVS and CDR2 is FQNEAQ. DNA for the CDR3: TGTGCCAGCAGCTTAGGAGGGGAGCATTCACCCCTCCACTTT. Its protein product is CASSLGGEHSPLHF. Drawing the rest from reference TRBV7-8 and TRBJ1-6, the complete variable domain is GAGVSQSPRYKVAKRGQDVALRCDPISGHVSLFWYQQALGQGPEFLTYFQNEAQLDKSGLPSDRFFAERPEGSVSTLKIQRTQQEDSAVYLCASSLGGEHSPLHFGNGTRLTVT.

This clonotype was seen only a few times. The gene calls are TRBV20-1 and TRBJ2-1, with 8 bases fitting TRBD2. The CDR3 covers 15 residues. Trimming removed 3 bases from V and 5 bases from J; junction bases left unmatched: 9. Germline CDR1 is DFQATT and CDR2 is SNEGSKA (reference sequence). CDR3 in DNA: TGCAGTGCTAGTCCTCCTAGCGGGTCGAACAATGAGCAGTTCTTC. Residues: CSASPPSGSNNEQFF.

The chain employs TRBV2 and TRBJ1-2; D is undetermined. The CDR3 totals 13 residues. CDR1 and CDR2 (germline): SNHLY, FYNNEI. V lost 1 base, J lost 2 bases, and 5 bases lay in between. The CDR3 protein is CASSEETNYGYTF. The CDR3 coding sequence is TGTGCCAGCAGTGAAGAAACAAACTATGGCTACACCTTC.

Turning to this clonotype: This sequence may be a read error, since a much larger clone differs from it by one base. The CDR3 nucleotides read TGTGCCAGCAGACAGGGACTAGCGCGGGTACAAGAGACCCAGTACTTC. This sequence encodes CASRQGLARVQETQYF. The chain joins TRBV12-3 or TRBV12-4 to TRBJ2-5; 10 bases align to TRBD2. This CDR3 has 16 residues. Trimming took 6 bases from V and 2 from J; bases not matched to a gene: 9.

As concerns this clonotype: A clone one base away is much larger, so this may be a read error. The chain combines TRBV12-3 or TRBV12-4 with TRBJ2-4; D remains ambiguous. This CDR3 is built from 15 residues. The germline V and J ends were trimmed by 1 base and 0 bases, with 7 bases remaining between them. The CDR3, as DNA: TGTGCCAGCAGTTTAGAGCGAGTAGCCAAAAACATTCAGTACTTC. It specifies CASSLERVAKNIQYF.

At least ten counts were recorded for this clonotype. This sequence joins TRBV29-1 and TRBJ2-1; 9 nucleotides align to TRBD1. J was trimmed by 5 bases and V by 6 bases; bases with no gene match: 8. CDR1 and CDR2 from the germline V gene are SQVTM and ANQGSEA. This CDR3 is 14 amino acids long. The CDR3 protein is CSVRVGQGNNEQFF. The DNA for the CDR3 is TGCAGCGTCCGCGTGGGACAGGGTAACAATGAGCAGTTCTTC.

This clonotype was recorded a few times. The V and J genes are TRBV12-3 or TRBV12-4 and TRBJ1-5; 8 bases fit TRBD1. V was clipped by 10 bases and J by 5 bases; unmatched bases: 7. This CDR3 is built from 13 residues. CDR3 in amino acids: CATQGQVDQPQHF. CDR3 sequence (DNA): TGTGCCACCCAGGGACAGGTAGATCAGCCCCAGCATTTT.

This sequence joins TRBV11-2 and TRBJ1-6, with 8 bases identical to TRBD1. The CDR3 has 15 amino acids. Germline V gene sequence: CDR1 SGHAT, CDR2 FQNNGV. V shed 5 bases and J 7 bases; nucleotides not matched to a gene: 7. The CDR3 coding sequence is TGTGCCAGCAGCCAGGACAGGGTGGAGAATTCACCCCTCCACTTT. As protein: CASSQDRVENSPLHF.

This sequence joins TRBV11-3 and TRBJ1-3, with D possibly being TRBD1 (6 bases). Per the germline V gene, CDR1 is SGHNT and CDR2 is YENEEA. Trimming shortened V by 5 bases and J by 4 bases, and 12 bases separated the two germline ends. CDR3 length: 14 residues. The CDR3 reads CASSEGGYGNTIYF. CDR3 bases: TGTGCCAGCAGCGAAGGGGGGTACGGAAACACCATATATTTT.

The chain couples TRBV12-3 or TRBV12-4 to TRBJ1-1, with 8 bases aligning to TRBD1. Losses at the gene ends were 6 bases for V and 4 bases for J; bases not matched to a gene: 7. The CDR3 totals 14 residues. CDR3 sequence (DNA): TGTGCCAGCAGCATACAGGGGGTGGGCACTGAAGCTTTCTTT. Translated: CASSIQGVGTEAFF.